This note documents a single TCR beta chain sequence. Its specific antigen is unknown. Within one base of it there is no much larger clone, and no base qualities were kept. The CDR3 runs 15 residues from the cysteine to the phenylalanine. This entry keeps only the CDR3 DNA: 45 bases, framed from base 1. The germline V gene provides CDR1 SGHDT and CDR2 YYEEEE. Trimming costs V 1 base and J 4 bases, and their ends lie 12 bases apart. The cohort was made up of roughly 670 healthy bone marrow donors. All cohort members were sampled while nominally healthy, although unrecorded immune exposures were likely present. The donor tested CMV seronegative, placing the donor among the roughly 350 seronegative members of the cohort. Each donor provided a peripheral blood sample, and peripheral blood mononuclear cells were used for TCR beta sequencing. Genomic DNA was extracted from the blood cell samples with the Qiagen DNeasy Blood Extraction Kit.

This sample was included in a study of cytomegalovirus exposure and HLA in healthy donors (dated by TCRdb to the late 2010s). For the study in its entirety: An earlier analysis of roughly 570 of the donors reported approximately 280 Gb of sequence data and 95 million to 120 million unique TCR beta sequences obtained from approximately 180 million T cells. An early release that covered some 640 HLA-typed donors contained 300 to 350 gigabases of sequencing data and approximately 85 million unique TCR sequences. The genetic ancestry cluster associated with self-reported Caucasian donors included over 80% of the 398 genotyped donors. The study aimed to test whether signatures of past pathogen exposure could be identified by cataloging public T cell receptors. The study profiled the T cell repertoires of some 610 subjects by immunosequencing and related them to cytomegalovirus serostatus. In addition to the first cohort of about 650 subjects, a separate validation cohort of approximately 130 different subjects was used. To predict cytomegalovirus infection status, the study combined high-throughput TCR immunosequencing, statistical association of individual TCRs with disease status, and machine learning. A later analysis re-analyzed previously published TCR beta repertoires from 660 or so donors and added high-resolution HLA genotyping to study TCR occurrence patterns. The later analysis used no new phenotypic data to find candidate immune exposures, relying instead on TCR beta sequences and their occurrence across donors. In an earlier analysis of several hundred of the donors, high-throughput TCR beta sequencing was used to judge whether each TCR beta V gene segment behaved as functional or pseudogenic. Donor age, sex, ethnicity and CMV serostatus were compiled together with the repertoire data. In a later genetic analysis, genome-wide SNP genotypes for about three fifths of the roughly 670 donors were used, and that subset was treated as a discovery cohort. All discovery cohort repertoires had been generated using a single sequencing platform. HLA typing included class I and class II loci at four-digit resolution. Typing coverage differed by locus: A, B, C, DRB1 and DQB1 were typed in about 620-640 donors, DQA1 in 500 to 550, DPA1 in approximately 610, and DPB1 in 450 to 490. Because of strong linkage in the cohort, 5 or 6 DR-DQ haplotypes were treated as single units for association and clustering. Among around 400 genotyped donors of the cohort, an average of approximately 240,000 unique TCR beta nucleotide sequences was sequenced per donor, of which about 18% were non-productive.

Study-level results and caveats: It was suggested by the authors that the approach could potentially be generalized to other disease states and immunological phenotypes. A few of the identified cytomegalovirus-associated TCR beta chains were confirmed in vitro to be specific for cytomegalovirus antigens. Presence/absence analyses assumed roughly uniform sequencing depth across donors, an assumption that may not hold. In a later genetic analysis, fewer N-insertions in productive TCRs were reported among donors in an Asian-associated ancestry cluster than the roughly 700-donor mean. At a false discovery rate of 0.05, a later analysis linked under 20,000 TCR beta sequences to specific HLA alleles. Because counts were too low, about 18 rarely observed V segments, including chromosome 9 orphons, were left out of the earlier analysis of approximately 580 of the donors. V-gene and J-gene trimming of TCR beta chains was associated with a missense DCLRE1C variant in a later genetic analysis, and the association was replicated in an independent cohort. Compared with equally common non-associated chains, HLA-associated TCR beta chains in a later analysis were more clonally expanded and had lower generation probabilities. Broadly in line with IMGT annotations, most TCR beta V segments showed up in productive rearrangements about 87% or about 30% of the time in an earlier analysis of approximately 640 of the donors. A further reported finding was that TCR beta sequences accurately predicted the HLA-A and HLA-B alleles for most subjects in the first cohort. According to a later analysis, parvovirus B19, influenza, CMV and Epstein-Barr virus appeared linked to several top co-occurrence clusters. Most TCR sequences were observed very rarely across donors, whereas some public TCRs were present in many individuals. A total of 150 or so TCR beta chains were listed by the study as associated with cytomegalovirus. According to a later analysis, most CMV-associated TCR beta chains appeared to be HLA-restricted, and the HLA associations seemed to be driven largely by CMV exposure. Strong co-occurrence of HLA alleles, especially DR and DQ, made assigning TCR associations to individual alleles difficult. Correlated functional status among segregating V segments might be attributable to linkage disequilibrium, but an unknown experimental factor could not be ruled out. For the cohort, immune exposure information was limited to CMV serostatus. According to a later analysis, TCR association rates differed among HLA loci, with DRB1 alleles showing the most associated TCRs and HLA-C alleles showing the fewest. A cluster of highly shared sequence variants was judged likely to be a technical artifact of the sequencing pipeline. The classifier was reported to diagnose cytomegalovirus status with high specificity and sensitivity in both the original and validation cohorts. Because some donors lacked HLA typing at each locus, the association tests relied only on the typed subset. This cohort had only TCR beta chains sequenced, and the lack of alpha or paired-chain data limited which features could be detected. Some IMGT-functional V segments, including TRBV6-2 and TRBV6-3, could not be told apart with the 87-base-pair reads, so those segments were excluded.

Receptor amplification or capture employed the immunoSEQ multiplex PCR assay. For the multiplex PCR, a mixture combining 60 forward primers for TCR Vbeta segments and 13 reverse primers for TCR Jbeta segments was used. Amplification of the CDR3 region of rearranged TCR beta genes was performed with a multiplex PCR assay on genomic DNA. On the Illumina HiSeq System, the amplified TCR beta libraries were sequenced as 87-base-pair reads. In the paper's pipeline: A later analysis tallied roughly 80 million unique TCR beta chains across the roughly 610 repertoires, and roughly 11 million of those chains were shared by two or more donors. A nearest-neighbor algorithm error-corrected the raw reads and collapsed the reads into unique sequences, merging closely related sequences to remove PCR and sequencing errors. V, D and J gene segments were assigned by aligning CDR3 sequences to IMGT reference sequences. Each retained sequence needed at least a six-nucleotide match to both a V gene segment and a J gene segment. Rearrangements were classified as productive when the CDR3 lacked stop codons and remained in frame with V and J, and all other rearrangements were classified as non-productive. Following IMGT convention, CDR3 was defined as the stretch from the second conserved V-encoded cysteine up to the conserved J-encoded phenylalanine. The earlier analysis of 450 to 750 of the donors excluded any sequence lacking an unambiguous match to a single V gene segment. In an earlier analysis of approximately 590 of the donors, a V segment was called functional when productive rearrangements were above 56.7%, and segregating when the standard deviation between donors exceeded 5%. To diagnose cytomegalovirus status from the catalog of TCR beta chain sequences, a statistical classification framework was built. In a later analysis, V and J genes were assigned by comparing TCR nucleotide sequences against IMGT/GENE-DB human TR gene sequences. In a later analysis, CDR3 sequences and most-parsimonious VDJ recombination scenarios were assigned using the TCRdist pipeline. In a later analysis, every TCR beta chain was defined by the combination of its CDR3 amino acid sequence and its V-gene family, and reads without a unique V-gene family were dropped. In a later analysis, around 650 highly shared, low-generation-probability nucleotide sequences were removed to address suspected cross-contamination and a sequencing artifact. For each public chain, a later analysis derived a clonal expansion index from normalized ranks of inferred template counts within each repertoire. A later analysis computed generation probabilities with a VDJ recombination model fitted to out-of-frame rearrangements, and checked the results against IGoR. A later analysis scored TCR-TCR, TCR-HLA and TCR-CMV co-occurrence with hypergeometric tests, applying a repertoire-size bias correction to TCR pairs. False discovery rates were estimated in a later analysis by permuting HLA or CMV assignments 20 times. In a later analysis, co-occurring TCRs were grouped using DBSCAN, and TCRdist sequence similarity was added for clustering within HLA-allele-positive subsets. For co-occurrence clustering, repertoires with fewer than 30,000 or more than 120,000 public chains were excluded, along with 5 or 6 repertoires with anomalous nucleotide sharing. Sourced from immuneACCESS, this table was stored by TCRdb with only in-frame sequences that have V and J called. A share of the clones is absent; for the studies checked, an unresolved V gene accounts for under half, and the remainder has no known explanation. V and J calls and clone size are copied from that table; D and trimming were computed from the DNA. Counted in this sample were 150,000 to 200,000 clones; around 78% of them appeared once. Around 1.6% of the sample goes to the ten largest clones.

The chain was built from TRBV5-6 and TRBJ1-3, with the D gene uncertain. The clonotype originates from a young man in good health and CMV-seronegative. Sequenced: PBMCs. The CDR3 sequence is CASSLFRSGGNTIYF. The DNA is TGTGCCAGCAGCTTGTTCAGGTCTGGCGGAAACACCATATATTTT.